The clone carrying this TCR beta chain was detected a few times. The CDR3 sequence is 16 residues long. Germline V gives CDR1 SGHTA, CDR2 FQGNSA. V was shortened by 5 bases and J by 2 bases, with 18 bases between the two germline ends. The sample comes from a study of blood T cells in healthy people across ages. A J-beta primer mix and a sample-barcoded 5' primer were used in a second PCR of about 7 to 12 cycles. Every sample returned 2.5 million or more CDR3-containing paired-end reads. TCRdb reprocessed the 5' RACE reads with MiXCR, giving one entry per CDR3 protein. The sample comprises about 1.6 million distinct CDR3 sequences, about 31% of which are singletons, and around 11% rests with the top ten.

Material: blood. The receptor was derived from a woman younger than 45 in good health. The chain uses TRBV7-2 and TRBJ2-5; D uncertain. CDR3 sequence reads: CASSEFNGLPQETQYF. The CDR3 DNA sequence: TGTGCCAGCAGCGAGTTCAATGGGCTACCTCAAGAGACCCAGTACTTC.